This T cell receptor (beta chain) was captured by sequencing in a study of CD8+CD57+ T cells in acquired aplastic anemia. The wider study: Sorted cells (CD4+ and CD8+) yielded DNA amounts that averaged about 2.9 ug. Findings of the study overall: Patients versus controls showed no significant CD8+ Simpson's diversity difference. The number of CD8+ CDR3 sequences shared by patients and controls was approximately 31.

Germline V lookup: CDR1 SGDLS, CDR2 YYNGEE. V shed 0 bases and J 6 bases; nucleotides not matched to a gene: 5. The CDR3 totals 15 residues. Genomic DNA acted as the template from which TCR beta VDJ combination and CDR3 sequence profiling were carried out. TCRdb reprocessed the reads via MiXCR and lists one record per CDR3 protein. The sample lists about 180,000 distinct CDR3 sequences; almost 50% were seen once. This clonotype appeared many times. What it binds is not known. Whoever was chosen for sequencing had shown CD8+CD57+ cell expansion by flow cytometry. No patient had been given any therapy when blood was sampled.

The gene calls are TRBV9 and TRBJ2-7, with TRBD2 matching over 11 bases. The TCR originated in a human donor with aplastic anemia. Material: sorted CD4+, CD8+, or CD8+CD57+ T cells (not recorded which) from PBMCs. This CDR3 is CASSVAGTSGLEQYF. DNA of the CDR3: TGTGCCAGCAGCGTAGCGGGGACTAGCGGTCTCGAGCAGTACTTC. Complete variable domain (other parts from reference TRBV9 and TRBJ2-7): DSGVTQTPKHLITATGQRVTLRCSPRSGDLSVYWYQQSLDQGLQFLIQYYNGEERAKGNILERFSAQQFPDLHSELNLSSLELGDSALYFCASSVAGTSGLEQYFGPGTRLTVT.